The 8 T cell receptor beta chains below all came from one sample that was sequenced in a study of control samples from healthy donors and cancer patients. Data came from immunoSEQ multiplex PCR; TCRdb stores just in-frame clones and leaves some out. The table lists 100,000 to 150,000 clones, more than 80% of them singletons. The sequenced sample was blood. These receptors were taken from a man aged 35-49 years in good health.

This clone appeared a single time. The chain links TRBV7-3 to TRBJ2-5; 9 bases line up with TRBD2. Trimming cost V 2 bases and J 5 bases; bases outside gene matches: 9. This CDR3 contains 16 residues. The germline gives CDR1 SGHTA, CDR2 FQGTGA. In DNA form, the CDR3 reads TGTGCCAGCAGCTTACAAGGGGCGGGGGGGCGGGAGACCCAGTACTTC. Translation: CASSLQGAGGRETQYF.

In its sample, this clone was seen once. The gene calls are TRBV5-4 and TRBJ1-1, with D uncertain. Germline CDR1 is SGHNT and CDR2 is YYREEE (reference sequence). This CDR3 spans 12 amino acids. V lost 0 bases and J 1 base, leaving 1 base between the germline ends. CDR3 in amino acids: CASSLANTEAFF. DNA for the CDR3: TGTGCCAGCAGCTTGGCGAACACTGAAGCTTTCTTT.

This chain connects TRBV7-3 to TRBJ2-1, with TRBD2 as a possible D gene (6 bases). In germline, CDR1 is SGHTA, CDR2 FQGTGA. Trimming took off 3 bases at V and 6 bases at J, with 9 bases between the two ends. The CDR3 is 13 residues long. The CDR3 region is CASSLGLSNEQFF. Here the CDR3 DNA reads TGTGCCAGCAGCTTGGGACTGTCCAATGAGCAGTTCTTC.

The chain recombines TRBV11-2 with TRBJ2-7; possibly TRBD1 for D (6 bases). V lost 5 bases, J lost 3 bases, and 17 bases lay in between. The CDR3 spans 15 residues. Looked up from germline, CDR1 is SGHAT and CDR2 is FQNNGV. CDR3 sequence reads: CASSPRSRGDYEQYF. CDR3 bases: TGTGCCAGCAGCCCCCGGAGCAGGGGAGACTACGAGCAGTACTTC.

The CDR3 region is CASSGLVGGGELFF. CDR3 in DNA: TGCGCCAGCAGCGGACTAGTTGGGGGCGGGGAGCTGTTTTTT. The rearrangement uses TRBV5-1 and TRBJ2-2, with 7 nucleotides matching TRBD2. The V and J ends lost 4 bases and 7 bases, in that order; junction bases with no gene match: 7. Per the germline V gene, CDR1 is SGHRS and CDR2 is YFSETQ. CDR3 size: 14 residues.

The chain links TRBV30 to TRBJ1-4; 7 bases match TRBD1. Germline CDR1 reads GTSNPN; CDR2 reads SVGIG (reference sequence). The CDR3 loop spans 13 amino acids. The V gene end was trimmed by 6 bases and the J gene end by 7 bases; junction bases not matched to a gene: 8. As DNA, the CDR3 is TGTGCCTGCTCTCGACAGGGCGGTGAAAAACTGTTTTTT. Amino acids: CACSRQGGEKLFF.

A word on this clone: The same CDR3 arises from other DNA sequences in this sample as well. J is TRBJ1-2 and V is TRBV30; 7 positions agree with TRBD1. The V and J ends lost 4 bases and 2 bases, in that order; junction bases with no gene match: 1. Germline loops: CDR1 GTSNPN, CDR2 SVGIG (reference sequence). CDR3 length equals 12 residues. The CDR3 sequence is CAWTGGNYGYTF. The DNA of the CDR3 is TGTGCCTGGACAGGGGGAAACTATGGCTACACCTTC.

The genes are TRBV27 and TRBJ1-4; D is unresolved. CDR1 MNHEY and CDR2 SMNVEV come from the germline V gene (reference sequence). The CDR3 covers 15 residues. Trimming cost V 0 bases and J 14 bases, with 19 bases left between them. In DNA, the CDR3 is TGTGCCAGCAGTTTATCGGCAGGAGGAAGGTTGCGGCTGTTTTTT. Translating gives CASSLSAGGRLRLFF.